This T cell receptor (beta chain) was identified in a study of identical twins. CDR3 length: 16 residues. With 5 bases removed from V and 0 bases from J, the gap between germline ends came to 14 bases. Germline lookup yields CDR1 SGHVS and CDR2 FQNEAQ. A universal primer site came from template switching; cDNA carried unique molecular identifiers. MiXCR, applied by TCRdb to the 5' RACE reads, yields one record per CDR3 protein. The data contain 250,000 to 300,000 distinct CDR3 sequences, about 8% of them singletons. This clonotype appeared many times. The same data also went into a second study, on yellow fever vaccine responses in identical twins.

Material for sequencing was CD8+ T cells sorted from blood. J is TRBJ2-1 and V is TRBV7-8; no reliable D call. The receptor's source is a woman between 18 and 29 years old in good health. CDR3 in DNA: TGTGCCAGCAGCGGACGAGACATCCGCTCCTACAATGAGCAGTTCTTC. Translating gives CASSGRDIRSYNEQFF.